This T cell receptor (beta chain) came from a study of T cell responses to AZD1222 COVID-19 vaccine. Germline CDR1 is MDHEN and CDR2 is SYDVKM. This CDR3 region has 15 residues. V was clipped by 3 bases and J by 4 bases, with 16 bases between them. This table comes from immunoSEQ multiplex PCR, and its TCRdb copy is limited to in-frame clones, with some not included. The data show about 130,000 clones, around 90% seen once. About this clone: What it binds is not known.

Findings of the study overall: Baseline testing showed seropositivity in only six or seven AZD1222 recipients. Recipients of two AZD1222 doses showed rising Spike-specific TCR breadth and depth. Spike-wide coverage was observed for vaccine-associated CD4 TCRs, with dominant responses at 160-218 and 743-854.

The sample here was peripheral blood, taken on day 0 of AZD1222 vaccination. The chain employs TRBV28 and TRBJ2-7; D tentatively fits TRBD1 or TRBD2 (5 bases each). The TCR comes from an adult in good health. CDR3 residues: CASSFSSAGTYEQYF. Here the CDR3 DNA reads TGTGCCAGCAGTTTTTCTTCGGCAGGGACGTACGAGCAGTACTTC. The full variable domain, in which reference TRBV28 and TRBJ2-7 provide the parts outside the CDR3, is DVKVTQSSRYLVKRTGEKVFLECVQDMDHENMFWYRQDPGLGLRLIYFSYDVKMKEKGDIPEGYSVSREKKERFSLILESASTNQTSMYLCASSFSSAGTYEQYFGPGTRLTVT.